These T cell receptor beta chains were read from a single sample in a study of T cell repertoires in cytomegalovirus infection. One entry per CDR3 protein results from TCRdb running MiXCR on the reads. The top ten clones hold around a sixth of a sample with about half a million distinct CDR3 sequences, 30% to 35% of them seen once. Their recognized antigens are unknown. Material: cultured PBMCs, obtained from culture after CMV antigen stimulation. Receptors were obtained from a human donor in good health (CMV status not recorded). Some clones in this sample may be carry-over from other donors' samples. CDR3s include the opening cysteine and the closing phenylalanine or tryptophan.

v_gene,len,j_gene,CDR3aa
TRBV4-1,18,TRBJ2-6,CASSQLTSAASGANVLTF
TRBV20-1,15,TRBJ2-5,CSAREEQGAAETQYF
TRBV7-2,13,TRBJ1-2,CASSIFDREGYTF
TRBV5-4,15,TRBJ2-1,CASSSLRGSSNEQFF
TRBV7-8,17,TRBJ2-5,CASSPSRRGLSQETQYF
TRBV19,13,TRBJ1-2,CASSIHRDYGYTF
TRBV11-1,12,TRBJ2-7,CASRTGEDEQYF
TRBV19,15,TRBJ2-1,CASSVGVSSYNEQFF
TRBV28,13,TRBJ1-1,CASSLMMSTEAFF
TRBV7-2,15,TRBJ2-7,CASSLMSLAGGEQYF
TRBV7-2,16,TRBJ2-5,CASSSSGRVLRETQYF
TRBV5-4,14,TRBJ1-5,CASSLWGSNQPQHF
TRBV10-3,14,TRBJ2-1,CAMAGQRAYNEQFF
TRBV6-2/TRBV6-3,14,TRBJ1-1,CASSWDRVNTEAFF
TRBV20-1,13,TRBJ1-1,CSAPAGYNTEAFF
TRBV5-1,15,TRBJ1-1,CASSFLGQGKAEAFF
TRBV7-8,16,TRBJ2-3,CASSLRATTITDTQYF